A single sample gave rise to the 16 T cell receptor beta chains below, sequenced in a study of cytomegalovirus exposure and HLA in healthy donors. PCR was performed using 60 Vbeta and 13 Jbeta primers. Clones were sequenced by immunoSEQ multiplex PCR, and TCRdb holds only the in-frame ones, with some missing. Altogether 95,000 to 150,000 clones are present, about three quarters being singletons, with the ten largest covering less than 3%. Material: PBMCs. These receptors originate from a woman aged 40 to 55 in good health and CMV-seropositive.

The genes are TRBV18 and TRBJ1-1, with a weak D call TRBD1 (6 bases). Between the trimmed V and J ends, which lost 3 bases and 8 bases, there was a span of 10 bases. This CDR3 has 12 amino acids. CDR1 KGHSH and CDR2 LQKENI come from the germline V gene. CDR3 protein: CASSPQGREAFF. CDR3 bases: TGTGCCAGCTCACCCCAGGGGCGGGAAGCTTTCTTT.

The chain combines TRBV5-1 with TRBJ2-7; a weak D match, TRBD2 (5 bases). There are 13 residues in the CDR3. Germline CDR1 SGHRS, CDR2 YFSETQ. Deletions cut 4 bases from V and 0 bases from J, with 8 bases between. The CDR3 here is CASSTGNSYEQYF. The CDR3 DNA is TGCGCCAGCAGCACCGGGAACTCCTACGAGCAGTACTTC. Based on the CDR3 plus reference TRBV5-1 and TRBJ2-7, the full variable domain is KAGVTQTPRYLIKTRGQQVTLSCSPISGHRSVSWYQQTPGQGLQFLFEYFSETQRNKGNFPGRFSGRQFSNSRSEMNVSTLELGDSALYLCASSTGNSYEQYFGPGTRLTVT.

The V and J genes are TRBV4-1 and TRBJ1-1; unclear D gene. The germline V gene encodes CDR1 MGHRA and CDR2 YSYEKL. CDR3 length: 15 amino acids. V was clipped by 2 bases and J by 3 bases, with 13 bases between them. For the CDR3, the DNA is TGCGCCAGCAGCCAAAAGGAGATGGGTGACACTGAAGCTTTCTTT. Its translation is CASSQKEMGDTEAFF.

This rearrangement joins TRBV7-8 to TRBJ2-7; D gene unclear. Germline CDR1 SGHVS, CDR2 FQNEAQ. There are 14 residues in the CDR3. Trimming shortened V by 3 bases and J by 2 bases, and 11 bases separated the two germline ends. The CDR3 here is CASSFGSGAYEQYF. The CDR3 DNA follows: TGTGCCAGCAGCTTTGGGTCCGGAGCCTACGAGCAGTACTTC.

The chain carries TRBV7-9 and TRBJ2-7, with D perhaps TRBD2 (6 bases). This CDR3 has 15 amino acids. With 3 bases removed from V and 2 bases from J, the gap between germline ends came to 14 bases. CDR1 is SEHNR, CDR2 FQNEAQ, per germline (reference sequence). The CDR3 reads CASSFATSPPYEQYF. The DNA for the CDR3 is TGTGCCAGCAGCTTCGCTACTAGCCCTCCCTACGAGCAGTACTTC.

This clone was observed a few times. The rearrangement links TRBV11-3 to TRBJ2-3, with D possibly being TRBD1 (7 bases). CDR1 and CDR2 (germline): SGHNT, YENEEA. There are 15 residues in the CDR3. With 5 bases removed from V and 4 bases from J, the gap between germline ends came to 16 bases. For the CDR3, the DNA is TGTGCCAGCAGCGACGGGCAGGGGGGTGCAGATACGCAGTATTTT. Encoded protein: CASSDGQGGADTQYF.

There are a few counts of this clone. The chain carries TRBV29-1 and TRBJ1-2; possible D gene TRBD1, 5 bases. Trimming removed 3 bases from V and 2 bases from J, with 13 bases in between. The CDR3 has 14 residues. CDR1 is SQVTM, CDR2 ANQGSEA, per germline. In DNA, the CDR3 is TGCAGCGTTGACCGGGTTGGGGGGAACTATGGCTACACCTTC. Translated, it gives CSVDRVGGNYGYTF.

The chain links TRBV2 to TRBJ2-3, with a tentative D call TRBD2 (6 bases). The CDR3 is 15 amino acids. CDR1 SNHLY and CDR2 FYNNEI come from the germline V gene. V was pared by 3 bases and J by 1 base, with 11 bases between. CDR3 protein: CASSEPSEGTDTQYF. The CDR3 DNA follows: TGTGCCAGCAGTGAGCCTAGCGAGGGCACAGATACGCAGTATTTT.

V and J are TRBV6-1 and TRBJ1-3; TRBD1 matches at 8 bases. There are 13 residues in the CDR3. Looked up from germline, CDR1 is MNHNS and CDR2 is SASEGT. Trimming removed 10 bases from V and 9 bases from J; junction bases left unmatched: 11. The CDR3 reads CATSETGAATIYF. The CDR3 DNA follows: TGTGCCACCTCCGAGACAGGGGCAGCCACCATATATTTT.

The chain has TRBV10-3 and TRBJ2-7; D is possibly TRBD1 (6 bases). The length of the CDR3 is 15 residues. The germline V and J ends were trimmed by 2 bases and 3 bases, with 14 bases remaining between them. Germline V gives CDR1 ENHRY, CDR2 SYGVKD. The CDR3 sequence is CAISEGGQKGYEQYF. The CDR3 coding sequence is TGTGCCATCAGTGAGGGGGGCCAGAAAGGCTACGAGCAGTACTTC.

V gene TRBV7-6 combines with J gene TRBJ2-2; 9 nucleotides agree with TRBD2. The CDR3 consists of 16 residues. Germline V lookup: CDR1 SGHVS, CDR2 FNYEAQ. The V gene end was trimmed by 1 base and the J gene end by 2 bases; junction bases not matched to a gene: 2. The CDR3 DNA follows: TGTGCCAGCAGCTTAGTCGGGACTAGCAACACCGGGGAGCTGTTTTTT. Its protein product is CASSLVGTSNTGELFF.

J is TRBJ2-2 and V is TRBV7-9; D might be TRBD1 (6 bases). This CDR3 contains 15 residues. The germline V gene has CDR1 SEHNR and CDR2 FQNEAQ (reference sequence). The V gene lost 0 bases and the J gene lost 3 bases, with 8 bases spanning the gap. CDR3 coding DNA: TGTGCCAGCAGCTTAGCGAAGGGGGACACCGGGGAGCTGTTTTTT. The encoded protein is CASSLAKGDTGELFF.

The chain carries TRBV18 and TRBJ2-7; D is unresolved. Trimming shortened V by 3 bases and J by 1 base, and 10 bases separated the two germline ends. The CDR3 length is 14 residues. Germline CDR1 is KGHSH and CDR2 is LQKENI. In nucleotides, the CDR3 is TGTGCCAGCTCACCCGGTGGGCCTTCCTACGAGCAGTACTTC. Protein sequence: CASSPGGPSYEQYF.

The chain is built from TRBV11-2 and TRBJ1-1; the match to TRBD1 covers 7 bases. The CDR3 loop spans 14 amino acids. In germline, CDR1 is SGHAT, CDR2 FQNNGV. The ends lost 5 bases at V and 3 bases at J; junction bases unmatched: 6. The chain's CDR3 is CASSPVGQYTEAFF. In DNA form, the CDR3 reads TGTGCCAGCAGCCCGGTGGGACAGTACACTGAAGCTTTCTTT.

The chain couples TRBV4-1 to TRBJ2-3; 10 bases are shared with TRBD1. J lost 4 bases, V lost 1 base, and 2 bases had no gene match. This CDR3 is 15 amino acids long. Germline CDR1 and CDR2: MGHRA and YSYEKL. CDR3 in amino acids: CASSQAGTGADTQYF. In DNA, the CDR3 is TGCGCCAGCAGCCAAGCCGGGACAGGGGCAGATACGCAGTATTTT.

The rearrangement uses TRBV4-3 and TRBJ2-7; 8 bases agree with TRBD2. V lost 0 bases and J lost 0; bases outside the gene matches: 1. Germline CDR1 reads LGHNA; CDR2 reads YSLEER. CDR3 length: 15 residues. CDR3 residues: CASSQESGSSYEQYF. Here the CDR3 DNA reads TGCGCCAGCAGCCAAGAAAGCGGGAGCTCCTACGAGCAGTACTTC.